The source of this T cell receptor beta chain is a study of spatial heterogeneity in lung cancer. Study at large: Unique TCR and UMI combinations averaged more than ten appearances each in raw reads.

Each TCR cDNA molecule bore a unique molecular identifier. In TCRdb, the 5' RACE reads were re-called with MiXCR into one record per CDR3 protein. The sample yields 9,700 or so distinct CDR3 sequences, 6.3% seen once. Whole-study results and caveats: The number of expanded tumor alpha and beta chains correlated with mutation number.

About this clonotype: What it recognizes is unknown. The library was designed around alpha chains, so this beta chain is a stray read whose abundance carries little weight.

V was pared by 11 bases and J by 0 bases, with 16 bases of the junction left unmatched. CDR1 and CDR2 from the germline V gene are MNHNS and SASEGT. This CDR3 region has 16 residues. Time point here: sample taken at primary tumor resection. The chain carries TRBV6-1 and TRBJ2-7; TRBD1 agrees at 7 bases. This receptor was taken from a male donor with early-stage non-small cell lung cancer. Specimen: lung tumor tissue, collected at surgery. CDR3 DNA: TGTGCCTCGGGAAGCAGGGGGACCTTTCCCTCCTACGAGCAGTACGTC. The encoded protein is CASGSRGTFPSYEQYV.